A single sample gave rise to the 30 T cell receptor beta chains below, sequenced in a study of CD8 T cells in Susac syndrome. RNA amounts of about 0.5 to 1 ug underwent reverse transcription with random hexamers. Each CDR3 protein is one row after TCRdb ran MiXCR on the immunoSEQ multiplex PCR reads. The sample lists some 170,000 distinct CDR3 sequences; just under 95% were seen once. The sample comprised CD4+ T cells from PBMCs. The receptors derive from a human donor in good health.

The rearrangement links TRBV7-3 to TRBJ2-2; D might be TRBD1 or TRBD2, each matching 7 bases. The CDR3 extends over 14 amino acids. Trimming removed 4 bases at V and 6 bases at J, with 12 bases between. Germline values: CDR1 SGHTA, CDR2 FQGTGA. The DNA for the CDR3 is TGTGCCAGCAGCTCCCCAGGGGGGGCCGGGGAGCTGTTTTTT. It codes for CASSSPGGAGELFF.

The count of this clonotype is one. V is TRBV27 and J is TRBJ2-4; 8 bases are a match to TRBD1. CDR1 and CDR2 (germline): MNHEY, SMNVEV (reference sequence). This CDR3 spans 14 amino acids. J gave up 9 bases and V 5 bases, and 9 bases lay outside the gene matches. The CDR3 here is CASSPLTGVGIQYF. The CDR3 DNA follows: TGTGCCAGCAGTCCATTGACAGGGGTGGGCATTCAGTACTTC.

The chain joins TRBV27 to TRBJ2-4; D is possibly TRBD2 (7 bases). Deletions cut 10 bases from V and 9 bases from J, with 25 bases between. The CDR3 extends over 15 amino acids. Germline V gene sequence: CDR1 MNHEY, CDR2 SMNVEV (reference sequence). Written as DNA, the CDR3 is TGTGCCACCCCCCCGGGGGGCCCGTTCCCATCCATTCAGTACTTC. This translates into CATPPGGPFPSIQYF.

Here the CDR3 reads CASSQFRTGDGYTF. In nucleotides, the CDR3 is TGTGCCAGCAGCCAGTTCCGGACAGGGGACGGCTACACCTTC. The genes are TRBV14 and TRBJ1-2; 9 nucleotides line up with TRBD1. After removal of 3 bases from V and 8 bases from J, the junction contained 7 bases not matched to a gene. Germline V gene data show CDR1 as SGHDN and CDR2 as FVKESK. CDR3 size: 14 residues.

The CDR3 reads CAWSDPGELFF. CDR3 sequence (DNA): TGTGCCTGGAGTGACCCCGGGGAGCTGTTTTTT. V is TRBV30 and J is TRBJ2-2, with no clear D. CDR1 GTSNPN and CDR2 SVGIG come from the germline V gene (reference sequence). The CDR3 runs to 11 residues. Deletions cut 1 base from V and 6 bases from J, with 3 bases between. Together with reference TRBV30 and TRBJ2-2, the CDR3 gives the full variable domain: SQTIHQWPATLVQPVGSPLSLECTVEGTSNPNLYWYRQAAGRGLQLLFYSVGIGQISSEVPQNLSASRPQDRQFILSSKKLLLSDSGFYLCAWSDPGELFFGEGSRLTVL.

V usage is TRBV5-1 and J usage is TRBJ2-5; D possibly corresponds to TRBD2 (5 bases). The V gene's germline CDR1 is SGHRS and CDR2 YFSETQ. The CDR3 extends over 14 amino acids. The ends were cut back, 0 bases at V and 5 bases at J, with 11 bases in the middle. The CDR3 DNA reads TGCGCCAGCAGCTTGGAGAGGGTAATGGAGACCCAGTACTTC. Its protein is CASSLERVMETQYF.

This clonotype has a single count. The gene calls are TRBV6-1 and TRBJ1-5, with D unresolved. CDR1 MNHNS and CDR2 SASEGT come from the germline V gene. The V gene lost 2 bases and the J gene lost 7 bases, with 18 bases spanning the gap. CDR3 length equals 16 residues. CDR3: CASSEFVGSPGQPQHF. The CDR3 DNA reads as TGTGCCAGCAGTGAATTTGTGGGGTCGCCCGGCCAGCCCCAGCATTTT.

V gene TRBV19 combines with J gene TRBJ1-5; TRBD1 is a possible D gene (6 bases). V was clipped by 5 bases and J by 9 bases, with 20 bases between them. Looked up from germline, CDR1 is LNHDA and CDR2 is SQIVND (reference sequence). The CDR3 sequence is 15 residues long. The CDR3 reads CASSAGDPGILPQHF. The CDR3 bases are TGTGCCAGTAGTGCAGGGGATCCAGGAATCTTGCCCCAGCATTTT.

The rearrangement uses TRBV24-1 and TRBJ1-3; the D is unclear. This CDR3 has 20 amino acids. V was pared by 0 bases and J by 0 bases, with 20 bases between. The germline V gene encodes CDR1 KGHDR and CDR2 SFDVKD. The CDR3 nucleotides read TGTGCCACCAGTGATTTGGAGGCCGGGCTCGGCCTTAGCTCTGGAAACACCATATATTTT. Translation: CATSDLEAGLGLSSGNTIYF.

The rearrangement joins TRBV7-6 to TRBJ2-7; D is undetermined. The CDR3 totals 14 residues. Trimming took 5 bases from V and 3 from J, leaving 14 bases between them. Germline V CDR1 and CDR2: SGHVS, FNYEAQ. CDR3 protein: CASSARHTLYEQYF. The CDR3 DNA follows: TGTGCCAGCAGCGCCCGACATACGCTCTACGAGCAGTACTTC.

The gene calls are TRBV12-3 or TRBV12-4 and TRBJ2-1; tentatively, D is TRBD1 (6 bases). Trimming shortened V by 7 bases and J by 7 bases, and 11 bases separated the two germline ends. There are 12 residues in the CDR3. Written as DNA, the CDR3 is TGTGCCAGCATAAGAGGGGGAAATGAGCAGTTCTTC. This codes for CASIRGGNEQFF.

The chain uses TRBV6-2 or TRBV6-3 and TRBJ2-3; the D gene is possibly TRBD2 (6 bases). Germline V gene data show CDR1 as MNHEY and CDR2 as SVGEGT. This CDR3 is built from 14 residues. Trimming pared 5 bases from V and 2 bases from J, leaving 11 bases between. The CDR3 loop reads CASSPRGVTDTQYF. As DNA, the CDR3 is TGTGCCAGCAGTCCTCGCGGGGTCACAGATACGCAGTATTTT.

This chain links TRBV18 with TRBJ1-2, with no clear D. V was cut by 3 bases and J by 8 bases, with 19 bases left in between. Germline loops: CDR1 KGHSH, CDR2 LQKENI. There are 15 residues in the CDR3. In DNA, the CDR3 is TGTGCCAGCTCACCTGGCGTCACTGGATGGGAAGGCTACACCTTC. Its translation: CASSPGVTGWEGYTF.

The chain uses TRBV3-1 and TRBJ1-2, with no clear D. The CDR3 is made up of 11 amino acids. V was trimmed by 2 bases and J by 6 bases, leaving 4 bases between them. Germline values: CDR1 LGHDT, CDR2 YNNKEL (reference sequence). DNA for the CDR3: TGTGCCAGCAGCCAACGGGATGGCTACACCTTC. It codes for CASSQRDGYTF.

V gene TRBV28 combines with J gene TRBJ1-2; no clear D. The length of the CDR3 is 11 residues. The germline V gene encodes CDR1 MDHEN and CDR2 SYDVKM. The V gene lost 3 bases and the J gene lost 7 bases, with 6 bases spanning the gap. For the CDR3, the DNA is TGTGCCAGCAGTTTCCGGGCTGGCTACACCTTC. It is translated as CASSFRAGYTF.

The chain carries TRBV5-4 and TRBJ2-7, with D possibly called TRBD1 or TRBD2 (7 bases each). Trimming stripped 4 bases from V and 0 bases from J, with 20 bases between. CDR3 length: 17 residues. Germline V lookup: CDR1 SGHNT, CDR2 YYREEE (reference sequence). CDR3 in DNA: TGTGCCAGCAGCCCAGGGGGGGCTGTCGGGCTCTCCTACGAGCAGTACTTC. It yields the protein CASSPGGAVGLSYEQYF.

This clonotype was observed a few times. CDR3 DNA: TGTGCCAGCAGCCTTTTAGCGGGGCTGGGGGAGACCCAGTACTTC. It translates to CASSLLAGLGETQYF. The rearrangement links TRBV13 to TRBJ2-5, with 8 bases matching TRBD2. With 5 bases clipped from V and 5 bases from J, the junction kept 10 bases outside the gene matches. The CDR3 covers 15 residues. Germline assignment: CDR1 PRHDT and CDR2 FYEKMQ (reference sequence).

The chain has TRBV29-1 and TRBJ1-2; a possible D gene is TRBD1 (6 bases). Germline V gene sequence: CDR1 SQVTM, CDR2 ANQGSEA. This CDR3 comprises 11 residues. CDR3: CNSGGARGYTF. CDR3 DNA sequence: TGCAACTCGGGGGGGGCCCGTGGCTACACCTTC.

This clonotype appeared once. The V gene is TRBV3-1, the J gene TRBJ2-7, with D perhaps matching TRBD2 (6 bases). This CDR3 is 14 amino acids long. Trimming removed 1 base at V and 6 bases at J, with 13 bases between. Germline loops: CDR1 LGHDT, CDR2 YNNKEL (reference sequence). The CDR3 nucleotides are TGTGCCAGCAGCCAAGTGGGCGGGGTAGGCGAGCAGTACTTC. Its protein product is CASSQVGGVGEQYF.

The chain employs TRBV5-1 and TRBJ1-1; D is unclear. Germline V CDR1 and CDR2: SGHRS, YFSETQ. Trimming took off 3 bases at V and 5 bases at J, with 8 bases between the two ends. The CDR3 runs 12 residues. This CDR3 reads CASSSAGTEAFF. The CDR3 DNA follows: TGCGCCAGCAGCTCGGCCGGGACTGAAGCTTTCTTT.

The genes are TRBV9 and TRBJ2-2, with D perhaps matching TRBD1 (6 bases). Trimming pared 1 base from V and 4 bases from J, leaving 14 bases between. Germline V gene data show CDR1 as SGDLS and CDR2 as YYNGEE. CDR3 length: 16 residues. CDR3 in amino acids: CASSVKGDRGTGELFF. The CDR3 coding sequence is TGTGCCAGCAGCGTAAAGGGGGACCGTGGCACCGGGGAGCTGTTTTTT.

The rearrangement uses TRBV2 and TRBJ2-7; 8 bases align to TRBD1. J lost 3 bases, V lost 8 bases, and 12 bases had no gene match. Germline lookup yields CDR1 SNHLY and CDR2 FYNNEI. CDR3 length equals 15 residues. The CDR3 sequence is CASLPGAGGVYEQYF. CDR3 nucleotides: TGTGCCAGCCTACCGGGAGCAGGGGGCGTCTACGAGCAGTACTTC.

This chain connects TRBV3-1 to TRBJ1-2, with D possibly TRBD1 on 5 matching bases. CDR3 length: 14 residues. The germline gives CDR1 LGHDT, CDR2 YNNKEL (reference sequence). V lost 4 bases, J lost 4 bases, and 13 bases lay in between. CDR3 sequence reads: CASSRDGTGYGYTF. The CDR3 DNA reads as TGTGCCAGCAGCCGGGATGGGACGGGCTATGGCTACACCTTC.

This clonotype was detected once. The chain carries TRBV10-3 and TRBJ1-6; 9 nucleotides align to TRBD1. CDR3 length: 13 residues. The V gene end was trimmed by 10 bases and the J gene end by 4 bases; junction bases not matched to a gene: 2. CDR1 and CDR2 from the germline V gene are ENHRY and SYGVKD. The chain's CDR3 is CATGTGYNSPLHF. Here the CDR3 DNA reads TGTGCCACCGGGACAGGGTATAATTCACCCCTCCACTTT.

The V gene is TRBV2, the J gene TRBJ1-2; tentative D call: TRBD1 (5 bases). Trimming left V 0 bases short and J 2 bases short, with 7 bases between. Germline V gene lookup returns CDR1 SNHLY and CDR2 FYNNEI. This CDR3 has 14 residues. The CDR3 DNA sequence: TGTGCCAGCAGTGAAGCGTCAGGGAACTATGGCTACACCTTC. The encoded protein is CASSEASGNYGYTF.

The V and J genes are TRBV5-1 and TRBJ2-5; the D is unclear. CDR3 size: 13 residues. V dropped 4 bases and J dropped 2 bases, with 9 bases sitting between them. Germline V gene lookup returns CDR1 SGHRS and CDR2 YFSETQ. CDR3 coding DNA: TGCGCCAGCAGCACGGACGGTCAAGAGACCCAGTACTTC. Residues: CASSTDGQETQYF.

DNA of the CDR3: TGCAGTGCTAGAGGGCCGGCGGCCTACGAGCAGTACTTC. This codes for CSARGPAAYEQYF. The chain employs TRBV20-1 and TRBJ2-7; D is ambiguous. Germline lookup yields CDR1 DFQATT and CDR2 SNEGSKA (reference sequence). With 1 base removed from V and 2 bases from J, the gap between germline ends came to 9 bases. The length of the CDR3 is 13 residues.

The rearrangement joins TRBV3-1 to TRBJ1-2; possibly TRBD1 for D (6 bases). CDR3 size: 12 residues. V was cut by 4 bases and J by 8 bases, with 11 bases left in between. Germline values: CDR1 LGHDT, CDR2 YNNKEL (reference sequence). This CDR3 is CASSPTGGGYTF. CDR3 bases: TGTGCCAGCAGCCCTACGGGGGGCGGCTACACCTTC.

The chain recombines TRBV28 with TRBJ2-6; maybe TRBD2 (5 bases). Trimming removed 6 bases from V and 3 bases from J, with 9 bases in between. CDR3 size: 14 residues. Looked up from germline, CDR1 is MDHEN and CDR2 is SYDVKM. As DNA, the CDR3 is TGTGCCAGCAGACTAGGTGGTGGGGCCAACGTCCTGACTTTC. Translating gives CASRLGGGANVLTF.

V usage is TRBV5-1 and J usage is TRBJ1-1, with D perhaps TRBD1 (6 bases). Germline V gene data show CDR1 as SGHRS and CDR2 as YFSETQ. This CDR3 region has 15 residues. Trimming removed 0 bases at V and 8 bases at J, with 17 bases between. DNA of the CDR3: TGCGCCAGCAGCTTGGCAGTGGGGGGCGCTACCGAAGCTTTCTTT. Encoded protein: CASSLAVGGATEAFF.